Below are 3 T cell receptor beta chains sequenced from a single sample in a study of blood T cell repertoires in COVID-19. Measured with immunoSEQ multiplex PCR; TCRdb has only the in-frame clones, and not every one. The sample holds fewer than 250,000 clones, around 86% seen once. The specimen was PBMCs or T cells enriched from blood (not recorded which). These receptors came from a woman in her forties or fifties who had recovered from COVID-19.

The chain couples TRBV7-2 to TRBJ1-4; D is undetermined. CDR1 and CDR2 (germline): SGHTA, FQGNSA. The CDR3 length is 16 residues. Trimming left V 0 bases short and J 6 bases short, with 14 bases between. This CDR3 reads CASSLALAQDYEKLFF. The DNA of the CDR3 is TGTGCCAGCAGCTTAGCCCTGGCGCAGGATTATGAAAAACTGTTTTTT. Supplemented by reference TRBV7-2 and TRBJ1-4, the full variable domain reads GAGVSQSPSNKVTEKGKDVELRCDPISGHTALYWYRQSLGQGLEFLIYFQGNSAPDKSGLPSDRFSAERTGGSVSTLTIQRTQQEDSAVYLCASSLALAQDYEKLFFGSGTQLSVL.

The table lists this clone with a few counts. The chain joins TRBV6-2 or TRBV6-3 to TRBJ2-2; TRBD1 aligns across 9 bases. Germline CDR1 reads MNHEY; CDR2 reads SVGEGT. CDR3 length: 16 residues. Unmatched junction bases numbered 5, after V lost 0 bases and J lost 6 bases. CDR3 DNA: TGTGCCAGCAGTTACTCGTGGGGACAGGGACCCGGGGAGCTGTTTTTT. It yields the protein CASSYSWGQGPGELFF.

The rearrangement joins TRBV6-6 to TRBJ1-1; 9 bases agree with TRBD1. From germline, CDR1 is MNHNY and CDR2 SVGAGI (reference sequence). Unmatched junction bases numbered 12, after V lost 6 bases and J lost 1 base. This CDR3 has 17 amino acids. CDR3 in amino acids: CASSRATGGITNTEAFF. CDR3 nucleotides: TGTGCCAGCAGCCGAGCGACAGGGGGTATCACGAACACTGAAGCTTTCTTT.